Following are 30 T cell receptor beta chains from one sample sequenced in a study of cytomegalovirus exposure and HLA in healthy donors. The study ran its PCR with 60 Vbeta and 13 Jbeta primers. TCRdb keeps only in-frame clones here, not all; method: immunoSEQ multiplex PCR. The top ten hold about 11% of the sample, which has 150,000 or so clones, approximately 71% seen once. Material: PBMCs. The receptors here all came from a man aged 18 to 30 in good health and CMV-seropositive.

The gene calls are TRBV5-4 and TRBJ2-5; D might be TRBD1 (5 bases). Trimming removed 1 base at V and 7 bases at J, with 17 bases between. This CDR3 has 15 residues. CDR1 is SGHNT, CDR2 YYREEE, per germline (reference sequence). CDR3 protein: CASSLRLGDIGTQYF. The DNA for the CDR3 is TGTGCCAGCAGCTTGCGCCTAGGGGATATCGGGACCCAGTACTTC.

This clone has just one count. The chain carries TRBV7-9 and TRBJ1-1; D is possibly TRBD1 (6 bases). V was clipped by 8 bases and J by 7 bases, with 14 bases between them. The CDR3 length is 12 residues. CDR1 is SEHNR, CDR2 FQNEAQ, per germline (reference sequence). The CDR3 bases are TGTGCCAGCCGAACAGGGTCGGTTGAAGCTTTCTTT. It specifies CASRTGSVEAFF. Full variable domain (rest looked up from reference TRBV7-9 and TRBJ1-1): DTGVSQNPRHKITKRGQNVTFRCDPISEHNRLYWYRQTLGQGPEFLTYFQNEAQLEKSRLLSDRFSAERPKGSFSTLEIQRTEQGDSAMYLCASRTGSVEAFFGQGTRLTVV.

CDR3 loop: CASSASGGPADTQYF. The CDR3 DNA reads as TGTGCCAGCAGTGCGTCGGGAGGGCCGGCAGATACGCAGTATTTT. The J gene is TRBJ2-3, the V gene TRBV6-1; 8 bases are shared with TRBD2. The CDR3 loop spans 15 amino acids. Germline CDR1 MNHNS, CDR2 SASEGT. Germline trimming cut 4 bases from V and 4 bases from J; bases unmatched to any gene: 7.

The chain uses TRBV4-1 and TRBJ2-3; D is perhaps TRBD2 (6 bases). Germline V gives CDR1 MGHRA, CDR2 YSYEKL. Trimming pared 4 bases from V and 4 bases from J, leaving 18 bases between. There are 16 residues in the CDR3. The CDR3 DNA reads TGCGCCAGCAGCCTCGGTAGCGGCCTTGGGGCAGATACGCAGTATTTT. The encoded protein is CASSLGSGLGADTQYF.

The chain couples TRBV6-5 to TRBJ1-5; a weak D match, TRBD1 (5 bases). V gave up 8 bases and J gave up 2 bases, with 16 bases separating them. The germline gives CDR1 MNHEY, CDR2 SVGAGI. The CDR3 is made up of 15 amino acids. The CDR3 here is CASDGQGKGNQPQHF. The CDR3 DNA sequence: TGTGCCAGCGATGGGCAGGGAAAAGGCAATCAGCCCCAGCATTTT.

The genes are TRBV28 and TRBJ2-7, with 7 bases lining up with TRBD1. V shed 7 bases and J 1 base; nucleotides not matched to a gene: 7. In germline, CDR1 is MDHEN, CDR2 SYDVKM. This CDR3 comprises 14 residues. The CDR3 DNA sequence: TGTGCCAGCACTACAGGGGAGAGGTCCTACGAGCAGTACTTC. The encoded protein is CASTTGERSYEQYF.

The V call is TRBV9, the J call TRBJ2-3, with no clear D. The length of the CDR3 is 12 residues. V lost 0 bases, J lost 6 bases, and 5 bases lay in between. The V gene's germline CDR1 is SGDLS and CDR2 YYNGEE. The CDR3 region has the DNA TGTGCCAGCAGCGTAGGTTCGGATACGCAGTATTTT. Its protein is CASSVGSDTQYF.

The chain carries TRBV29-1 and TRBJ2-1; D may be TRBD2 (5 bases). The germline gives CDR1 SQVTM, CDR2 ANQGSEA. There are 14 residues in the CDR3. The ends were cut back, 7 bases at V and 5 bases at J, with 18 bases in the middle. Here the CDR3 reads CSAWRPEPNNEQFF. In DNA form, the CDR3 reads TGCAGCGCCTGGAGGCCAGAACCTAACAATGAGCAGTTCTTC.

The genes are TRBV28 and TRBJ2-3; the D gene is possibly TRBD1 (6 bases). The CDR3 is 14 residues long. Germline-derived CDR1 and CDR2 are MDHEN and SYDVKM. V lost 6 bases, J lost 4 bases, and 14 bases lay in between. The CDR3 is CASSLMGAADTQYF. CDR3 bases: TGTGCCAGCAGCCTAATGGGGGCGGCAGATACGCAGTATTTT.

The chain combines TRBV7-8 with TRBJ2-1; 9 positions match TRBD2. Germline V gene sequence: CDR1 SGHVS, CDR2 FQNEAQ. This CDR3 is built from 18 residues. V lost 2 bases and J lost 7; bases outside the gene matches: 15. The DNA for the CDR3 is TGTGCCAGCAGCTTACTCTTTTCGACTAGCGGACGAAAGAATGAGCAGTTCTTC. Translated, it gives CASSLLFSTSGRKNEQFF. The full variable domain, rest sourced from reference TRBV7-8 and TRBJ2-1, is GAGVSQSPRYKVAKRGQDVALRCDPISGHVSLFWYQQALGQGPEFLTYFQNEAQLDKSGLPSDRFFAERPEGSVSTLKIQRTQQEDSAVYLCASSLLFSTSGRKNEQFFGPGTRLTVL.

The chain is built from TRBV29-1 and TRBJ2-1, with TRBD1 matching 12 bases. Per germline, CDR1 SQVTM and CDR2 ANQGSEA. J was trimmed by 2 bases and V by 5 bases; bases with no gene match: 13. CDR3 length equals 18 residues. CDR3 in DNA: TGCAGCGTTTCTCCTCGGGACAGGGGGCCTCAAGCCTACAATGAGCAGTTCTTC. Its protein product is CSVSPRDRGPQAYNEQFF.

This clone was picked up a small number of times. The chain carries TRBV11-2 and TRBJ2-1; D may be TRBD1 (5 bases). Trimming took 1 base from V and 0 from J, leaving 10 bases between them. This CDR3 region has 16 residues. CDR1 and CDR2 (germline): SGHAT, FQNNGV. The CDR3 nucleotides are TGTGCCAGCAGCTTAGGTGGGGCTTTCTCCTACAATGAGCAGTTCTTC. Translating it yields CASSLGGAFSYNEQFF.

The chain links TRBV29-1 to TRBJ2-1, with 13 nucleotides matching TRBD2. Germline trimming cut 5 bases from V and 0 bases from J; bases unmatched to any gene: 7. Germline V CDR1 and CDR2: SQVTM, ANQGSEA. The CDR3 consists of 17 residues. DNA for the CDR3: TGCAGCGTTACGGGACTAGCGGGACGGTTCTCCTACAATGAGCAGTTCTTC. Its protein product is CSVTGLAGRFSYNEQFF.

This chain connects TRBV2 to TRBJ1-2, with D perhaps TRBD1 (5 bases). With 6 bases removed from V and 5 bases from J, the gap between germline ends came to 10 bases. In germline, CDR1 is SNHLY, CDR2 FYNNEI. CDR3 length: 12 amino acids. The CDR3 bases are TGTGCCAGCAGGGCTGACAGTTATGGCTACACCTTC. Translated, it gives CASRADSYGYTF.

Notes on this clone: The identical CDR3 is also encoded by other nucleotide sequences in the sample. The chain is built from TRBV30 and TRBJ1-1, with a possible D match to TRBD1 (5 bases). Trimming removed 0 bases at V and 2 bases at J, with 7 bases between. CDR1 and CDR2 (germline): GTSNPN, SVGIG (reference sequence). This CDR3 spans 13 amino acids. The CDR3 loop is CAWSVRGNTEAFF. CDR3 DNA: TGTGCCTGGAGTGTAAGGGGCAACACTGAAGCTTTCTTT.

V is TRBV18 and J is TRBJ2-1; D may be TRBD2 (5 bases). Germline CDR1 reads KGHSH; CDR2 reads LQKENI. The CDR3 loop spans 16 amino acids. Trimming removed 2 bases at V and 0 bases at J, with 11 bases between. CDR3 DNA sequence: TGTGCCAGCTCACCAAGACTAATGATCTCCTACAATGAGCAGTTCTTC. The encoded protein is CASSPRLMISYNEQFF.

The chain has TRBV27 and TRBJ2-1, with D perhaps TRBD2 (6 bases). The CDR3 contains 15 residues. V lost 6 bases, J lost 4 bases, and 16 bases lay in between. Per the germline V gene, CDR1 is MNHEY and CDR2 is SMNVEV (reference sequence). The CDR3 sequence: CASSIAAGQYNEQFF. The CDR3 nucleotides read TGTGCCAGCAGCATAGCGGCAGGCCAATACAATGAGCAGTTCTTC.

This clone was seen only a few times. The chain links TRBV19 to TRBJ2-7, with 9 bases identical to TRBD1. V gave up 4 bases and J gave up 3 bases; unmatched junction bases: 1. This CDR3 has 13 amino acids. In germline, CDR1 is LNHDA, CDR2 SQIVND (reference sequence). CDR3: CASSTGQGYEQYF. For the CDR3, the DNA is TGTGCCAGTAGTACGGGACAGGGCTACGAGCAGTACTTC.

The chain couples TRBV7-9 to TRBJ2-5; TRBD1 is a possible D gene (5 bases). V was trimmed by 2 bases and J by 1 base, leaving 14 bases between them. The length of the CDR3 is 16 residues. Germline CDR1 reads SEHNR; CDR2 reads FQNEAQ (reference sequence). CDR3 region: CASSLSQVGLQETQYF. The CDR3 DNA reads as TGTGCCAGCAGCTTATCCCAGGTGGGGCTCCAAGAGACCCAGTACTTC.

This clone was recorded only once. V gene TRBV28 combines with J gene TRBJ1-1; tentatively, D is TRBD1 (5 bases). V lost 3 bases, J lost 1 base, and 15 bases lay in between. Per the germline V gene, CDR1 is MDHEN and CDR2 is SYDVKM. This CDR3 is built from 16 residues. The CDR3 spells CASSFTIGATNTEAFF. CDR3 nucleotides: TGTGCCAGCAGTTTTACAATAGGGGCGACGAACACTGAAGCTTTCTTT.

The chain joins TRBV14 to TRBJ1-2; tentative D call: TRBD1 (5 bases). The V gene's germline CDR1 is SGHDN and CDR2 FVKESK. V was shortened by 5 bases and J by 1 base, with 11 bases between the two germline ends. CDR3 length: 14 residues. CDR3: CASSSDNFNYGYTF. CDR3 nucleotide sequence: TGTGCCAGCAGCTCGGACAACTTTAACTATGGCTACACCTTC.

The genes are TRBV6-6 and TRBJ2-7; 11 bases map to TRBD2. This CDR3 is 14 amino acids long. Trimming at V came to 6 bases and at J to 3 bases, leaving 4 bases not matched to a gene. Germline CDR1 MNHNY, CDR2 SVGAGI (reference sequence). The CDR3 reads CASRRLAGNYEQYF. CDR3 DNA sequence: TGTGCCAGCAGGAGACTAGCGGGAAACTACGAGCAGTACTTC.

As to this clone: This sample includes further DNA sequences coding for the same CDR3. The rearrangement uses TRBV30 and TRBJ1-1; TRBD1 matches at 9 bases. The CDR3 covers 13 residues. V lost 4 bases, J lost 4 bases, and 4 bases stayed unmatched. The germline gives CDR1 GTSNPN, CDR2 SVGIG (reference sequence). CDR3 nucleotide sequence: TGTGCCTGGACACGACAGGGGGTCACTGAAGCTTTCTTT. The encoded protein is CAWTRQGVTEAFF. Complete variable domain (other parts from reference TRBV30 and TRBJ1-1): SQTIHQWPATLVQPVGSPLSLECTVEGTSNPNLYWYRQAAGRGLQLLFYSVGIGQISSEVPQNLSASRPQDRQFILSSKKLLLSDSGFYLCAWTRQGVTEAFFGQGTRLTVV.

The chain combines TRBV13 with TRBJ2-1; D uncertain. There are 13 residues in the CDR3. Germline CDR1 reads PRHDT; CDR2 reads FYEKMQ (reference sequence). Trimming took off 0 bases at V and 8 bases at J, with 8 bases between the two ends. The CDR3 coding sequence is TGTGCCAGCAGCTTAGGTTCAGTTGATGAGCAGTTCTTC. Translated, it gives CASSLGSVDEQFF.

This clone was recorded only once. The rearrangement links TRBV7-9 to TRBJ2-7; the match to TRBD2 covers 11 bases. Trimming took 5 bases from V and 4 from J; bases not matched to a gene: 4. Germline assignment: CDR1 SEHNR and CDR2 FQNEAQ (reference sequence). The CDR3 extends over 14 amino acids. CDR3 region: CASSTTSGSYEQYF. The CDR3 coding sequence is TGTGCCAGCAGCACTACTAGCGGGAGTTACGAGCAGTACTTC.

This clone has just a few counts. This sequence joins TRBV4-1 and TRBJ1-5, with D possibly TRBD1 on 6 matching bases. Germline values: CDR1 MGHRA, CDR2 YSYEKL. The V gene lost 0 bases and the J gene lost 0 bases, with 9 bases spanning the gap. The CDR3 totals 16 residues. The CDR3 nucleotides read TGCGCCAGCAGCCAAGATAGACAGGATAGCAATCAGCCCCAGCATTTT. Residues: CASSQDRQDSNQPQHF.

V and J are TRBV27 and TRBJ2-1, with D perhaps TRBD2 (6 bases). This CDR3 is 19 amino acids long. V lost 7 bases and J 6 bases, leaving 31 bases between the germline ends. From germline, CDR1 is MNHEY and CDR2 SMNVEV (reference sequence). Written as DNA, the CDR3 is TGTGCCAGCAACCCTCAGGGAACCAACATACTAGCAGTTAGCAATGAGCAGTTCTTC. It yields the protein CASNPQGTNILAVSNEQFF.

The chain employs TRBV11-1 and TRBJ2-7, with TRBD1 as a possible D gene (6 bases). CDR1 and CDR2 (germline): SGHAT, FQDESV (reference sequence). V was pared by 3 bases and J by 2 bases, with 8 bases between. The CDR3 has 13 amino acids. CDR3 coding DNA: TGTGCCAGCAGCTTGAGGACAGCCTACGAGCAGTACTTC. Protein sequence: CASSLRTAYEQYF.

This rearrangement joins TRBV5-1 to TRBJ2-1; 10 bases match TRBD1. With V trimmed by 3 bases and J by 9 bases, 3 bases remained unmatched. Per the germline V gene, CDR1 is SGHRS and CDR2 is YFSETQ. The CDR3 has 13 amino acids. Here the CDR3 reads CASSYGQGGEQFF. CDR3 nucleotide sequence: TGCGCCAGCAGCTACGGACAGGGGGGTGAGCAGTTCTTC.

V and J are TRBV5-4 and TRBJ2-7; D perhaps matches TRBD2 (5 bases). CDR3 size: 12 residues. The germline V gene has CDR1 SGHNT and CDR2 YYREEE (reference sequence). Trimming removed 0 bases from V and 6 bases from J, with 7 bases in between. CDR3 bases: TGTGCCAGCAGCTTGGGACTACGCGAGCAGTACTTC. It translates to CASSLGLREQYF.